The T cell receptor (beta chain) described here comes from a study of T cell changes during pregnancy in multiple sclerosis. Germline CDR1 is SGHRS and CDR2 is YFSETQ. V trimming: 4 bases; J trimming: 7 bases; junction bases outside the gene matches: 13. There are 16 residues in the CDR3. TCRdb's table, derived via immunoSEQ multiplex PCR, lists solely in-frame clones and lacks some. Of tens of thousands of clones listed, 85% to 95% are singletons. This specimen consisted of CD4+ T cells from peripheral blood mononuclear cells, obtained in the third trimester of pregnancy. This chain links TRBV5-1 with TRBJ2-1; 8 nucleotides agree with TRBD2. This receptor was identified in a female donor with multiple sclerosis, enrolled in a pregnancy study. CDR3 in amino acids: CASSHKTSDKRNEQFF. The CDR3 DNA reads TGCGCCAGCAGCCACAAGACTAGCGATAAAAGAAATGAGCAGTTCTTC.